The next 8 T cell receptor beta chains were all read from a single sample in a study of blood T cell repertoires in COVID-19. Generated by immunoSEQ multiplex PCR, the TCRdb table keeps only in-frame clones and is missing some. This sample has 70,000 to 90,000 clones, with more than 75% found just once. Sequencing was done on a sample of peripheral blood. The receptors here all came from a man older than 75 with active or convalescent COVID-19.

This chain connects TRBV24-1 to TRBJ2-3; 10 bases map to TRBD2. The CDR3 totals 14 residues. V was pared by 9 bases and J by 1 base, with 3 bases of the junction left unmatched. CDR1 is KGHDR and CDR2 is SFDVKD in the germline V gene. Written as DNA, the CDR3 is TGTGCCACCTCTCTAGCGGGAGGCACAGATACGCAGTATTTT. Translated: CATSLAGGTDTQYF.

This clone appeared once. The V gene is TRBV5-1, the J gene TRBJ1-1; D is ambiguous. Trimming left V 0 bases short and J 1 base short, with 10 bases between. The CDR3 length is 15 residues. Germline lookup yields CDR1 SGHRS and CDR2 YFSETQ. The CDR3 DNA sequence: TGCGCCAGCAGCTTGGATCCGGCGGGGAACACTGAAGCTTTCTTT. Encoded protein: CASSLDPAGNTEAFF.

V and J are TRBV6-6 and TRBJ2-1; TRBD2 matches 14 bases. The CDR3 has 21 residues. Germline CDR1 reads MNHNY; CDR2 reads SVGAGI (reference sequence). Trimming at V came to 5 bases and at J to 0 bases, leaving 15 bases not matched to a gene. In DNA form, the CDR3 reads TGTGCCAGCAGTCGCAACCGAAGGGGACTAGCGGGAGTCGTCTCCTACAATGAGCAGTTCTTC. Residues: CASSRNRRGLAGVVSYNEQFF.

This CDR3 is CASSLGAGVDTQYF. The CDR3 coding sequence is TGTGCCAGCAGCTTAGGGGCCGGGGTGGATACGCAGTATTTT. The V call is TRBV7-9, the J call TRBJ2-3, with D maybe TRBD2 (5 bases). This CDR3 comprises 14 residues. V was pared by 1 base and J by 6 bases, with 11 bases between. Germline V CDR1 and CDR2: SEHNR, FQNEAQ (reference sequence). The full variable domain, its missing parts supplied by reference TRBV7-9 and TRBJ2-3, is DTGVSQNPRHKITKRGQNVTFRCDPISEHNRLYWYRQTLGQGPEFLTYFQNEAQLEKSRLLSDRFSAERPKGSFSTLEIQRTEQGDSAMYLCASSLGAGVDTQYFGPGTRLTVL.

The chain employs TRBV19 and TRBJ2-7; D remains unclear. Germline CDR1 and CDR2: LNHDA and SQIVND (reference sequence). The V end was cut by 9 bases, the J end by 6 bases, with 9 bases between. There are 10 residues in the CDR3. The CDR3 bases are TGTGCCAGGGAGCAATCCGAGCAGTACGTC. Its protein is CAREQSEQYV.

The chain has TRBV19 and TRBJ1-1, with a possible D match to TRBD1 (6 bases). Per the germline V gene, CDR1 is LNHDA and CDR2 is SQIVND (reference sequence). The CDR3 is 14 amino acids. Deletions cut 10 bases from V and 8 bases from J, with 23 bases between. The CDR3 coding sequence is TGTGCCACCAAGCGGGGGCCCGCCTCCGAAGAAGCTTTCTTT. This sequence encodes CATKRGPASEEAFF.

CDR3 in DNA: TGTGCCACCAGCAGACCCATAGACAGGGGTAGCTACACCTTC. Translated, it gives CATSRPIDRGSYTF. This chain links TRBV15 with TRBJ1-2, with 8 nucleotides matching TRBD1. CDR3 length equals 14 residues. Germline assignment: CDR1 LNHNV and CDR2 YYDKDF (reference sequence). J lost 9 bases, V lost 2 bases, and 8 bases had no gene match.

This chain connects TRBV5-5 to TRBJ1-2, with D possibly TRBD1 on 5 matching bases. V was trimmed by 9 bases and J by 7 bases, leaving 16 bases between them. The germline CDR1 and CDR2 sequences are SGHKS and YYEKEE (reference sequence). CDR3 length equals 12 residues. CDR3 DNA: TGTGCCACTAACCGGGGGGTGGGTGGCTACACCTTC. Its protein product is CATNRGVGGYTF.